Listed below are T cell receptor beta chains from one sample, sequenced in a study of blood T cell repertoires in COVID-19. Sequencing used immunoSEQ multiplex PCR; TCRdb keeps in-frame clones, though not all of them. The sample records more than 450,000 clones, 75% to 90% being singletons. The sample taken for sequencing was PBMCs or T cells enriched from blood (not recorded which). The receptors originated from a woman aged 18 to 35 who had recovered from COVID-19. The conserved cysteine and the conserved F or W are not part of the CDR3 here. D genes are given only for firm matches.

ASSLRLAGAGELF TRBJ2-2 TRBD2 TRBV7-3
ASTAANEQF TRBJ2-1 - TRBV25-1
ANPPAGWSYTGELF TRBJ2-2 TRBD2 TRBV2
SVAGQGEGYT TRBJ1-2 TRBD1 TRBV29-1
ASSLRYEQY TRBJ2-7 - TRBV5-8
AWSVSGGELF TRBJ2-2 - TRBV30
ASIEESVDQPQH TRBJ1-5 - TRBV21-1
ATRDLGTDTQY TRBJ2-3 - TRBV15
ASSRGLADLTGELF TRBJ2-2 TRBD2 TRBV5-4
ASSQSTSGEQF TRBJ2-1 - TRBV3-1/TRBV3-2
ASSGDSMNTEAF TRBJ1-1 - TRBV9
ASSTQPGQAPLNTEAF TRBJ1-1 TRBD1 TRBV5-1
ASSPLKQAISGNTIY TRBJ1-3 - TRBV18
ASSQGYGYT TRBJ1-2 - TRBV6-5
ASLASGSNQPQH TRBJ1-5 - TRBV2
ASSLGRGEAF TRBJ1-1 - TRBV28
ASSGGQGTDTQY TRBJ2-3 TRBD1 TRBV2
ASSLEGGPGYGYT TRBJ1-2 - TRBV7-8
ASSLSSFAGELF TRBJ2-2 - TRBV7-3
SATQGSGYT TRBJ1-2 - TRBV29-1
AWSPQGNQPQH TRBJ1-5 - TRBV30
ASSLEGARETQY TRBJ2-5 TRBD1 TRBV5-1
ASSEDGTENTEAF TRBJ1-1 TRBD1 TRBV6-1
ASSFAASSSYEQY TRBJ2-7 - TRBV5-4
ASSLGEEENEQY TRBJ2-7 - TRBV7-2
ASALTGNPLH TRBJ1-6 TRBD1 TRBV6-5
ATVANTEAF TRBJ1-1 - TRBV27
ASSATTGGGEAF TRBJ1-1 TRBD1 TRBV9
ASSPTGEQY TRBJ2-7 - TRBV6-1
ASSNGGKTGELF TRBJ2-2 - TRBV4-1
ASSLQGIYGYT TRBJ1-2 - TRBV12-3/TRBV12-4
SVESQGGANVLT TRBJ2-6 - TRBV29-1
ASSPMADFQYNEQF TRBJ2-1 - TRBV18
ASSLDGREVNEQF TRBJ2-1 - TRBV7-2